This passage covers 21 T cell receptor beta chains from one sample sequenced in a study of beta chain features in type 1 diabetes. Reverse transcribing all isolated RNA meant expressed TCRB transcripts were sequenced. Produced via immunoSEQ multiplex PCR; TCRdb's table is partial and in-frame only. The sample lists roughly 100,000 clones, 25% to 30% occurring once. Their cognate antigens are unknown. Findings and limits, study-wide: TCRB CDR3s from Type 1 diabetes patients were moderately but significantly shorter in all four CD4+ subsets.

The sequencing sample was made of central memory CD4+ T cells from blood. The receptor source for this set is a woman in her late teens or twenties with type 1 diabetes.

This clone was observed a few times. This sequence joins TRBV7-2 and TRBJ2-3; maybe TRBD2 (5 bases). This CDR3 is 16 amino acids long. From germline, CDR1 is SGHTA and CDR2 FQGNSA. V lost 5 bases and J lost 4, with 19 bases in between. Here the CDR3 reads CASSRSAVLLSDTQYF. The CDR3 coding sequence is TGTGCCAGCAGCCGATCAGCGGTCCTATTATCAGATACGCAGTATTTT. Full variable domain (missing parts from reference TRBV7-2 and TRBJ2-3): GAGVSQSPSNKVTEKGKDVELRCDPISGHTALYWYRQSLGQGLEFLIYFQGNSAPDKSGLPSDRFSAERTGGSVSTLTIQRTQQEDSAVYLCASSRSAVLLSDTQYFGPGTRLTVL.

This clone turned up a few times. The genes are TRBV29-1 and TRBJ2-3; 9 nucleotides agree with TRBD2. Trimming cost V 5 bases and J 3 bases; bases outside gene matches: 6. This CDR3 is 14 amino acids long. Germline V lookup: CDR1 SQVTM, CDR2 ANQGSEA. The CDR3 region is CSVQAGGGTDTQYF. CDR3 DNA sequence: TGCAGCGTTCAAGCGGGAGGCGGTACAGATACGCAGTATTTT.

This clone was detected only a few times. This chain links TRBV5-1 with TRBJ2-2; 10 nucleotides align to TRBD2. V shed 4 bases and J 2 bases; nucleotides not matched to a gene: 5. Germline V gene sequence: CDR1 SGHRS, CDR2 YFSETQ. This CDR3 has 16 amino acids. The CDR3 DNA reads as TGCGCCAGCAGCCTACGGACTAGCGGAAACACCGGGGAGCTGTTTTTT. Its translation is CASSLRTSGNTGELFF.

This clone appeared a single time. The rearrangement joins TRBV5-1 to TRBJ2-3; 8 nucleotides align to TRBD2. The V gene's germline CDR1 is SGHRS and CDR2 YFSETQ. The CDR3 is 17 amino acids. The junction had 6 bases not matched to a gene; V was cut back by 0 bases and J by 0 bases. The DNA of the CDR3 is TGCGCCAGCAGCTTGGCGGTCTCTAGCGGGAGCACAGATACGCAGTATTTT. Encoded protein: CASSLAVSSGSTDTQYF.

This chain uses TRBV28 with TRBJ2-7; the match to TRBD1 covers 10 bases. Trimming removed 6 bases from V and 2 bases from J; junction bases left unmatched: 10. The germline gives CDR1 MDHEN, CDR2 SYDVKM. The CDR3 contains 16 residues. CDR3 nucleotide sequence: TGTGCCAGCAGAGACTTACCGGGACAGGGGACCTACGAGCAGTACTTC. It translates to CASRDLPGQGTYEQYF. The entire variable domain, with the rest obtained from reference TRBV28 and TRBJ2-7, is as follows: DVKVTQSSRYLVKRTGEKVFLECVQDMDHENMFWYRQDPGLGLRLIYFSYDVKMKEKGDIPEGYSVSREKKERFSLILESASTNQTSMYLCASRDLPGQGTYEQYFGPGTRLTVT.

This clone was picked up one time. The CDR3 spells CASSPSGSSETQYF. CDR3 DNA: TGTGCCAGCAGCCCTAGCGGGAGCAGCGAGACCCAGTACTTC. The chain links TRBV7-8 to TRBJ2-5; 10 positions agree with TRBD2. Germline CDR1 and CDR2: SGHVS and FQNEAQ. The V and J ends lost 5 bases and 5 bases, in that order; junction bases with no gene match: 5. The CDR3 is 14 residues long.

This rearrangement joins TRBV2 to TRBJ2-7; a possible D gene is TRBD2 (6 bases). Trimming shortened V by 4 bases and J by 6 bases, and 22 bases separated the two germline ends. Germline lookup yields CDR1 SNHLY and CDR2 FYNNEI. The CDR3 covers 16 residues. The CDR3 DNA sequence: TGTGCCAGCAGTGCCCGGGGCAGGACTACCTCTTCCGAGCAGTACTTC. Residues: CASSARGRTTSSEQYF.

V and J are TRBV2 and TRBJ2-3, with TRBD1 identical over 7 bases. The V gene's germline CDR1 is SNHLY and CDR2 FYNNEI. CDR3 length: 15 amino acids. Trimming at V came to 7 bases and at J to 8 bases, leaving 15 bases not matched to a gene. CDR3 residues: CASIRGKGTDVTQYF. For the CDR3, the DNA is TGTGCCAGCATTAGGGGCAAGGGGACAGATGTTACGCAGTATTTT.

The chain links TRBV7-2 to TRBJ2-1; D perhaps matches TRBD1 (5 bases). This CDR3 is 15 amino acids long. CDR1 is SGHTA and CDR2 is FQGNSA in the germline V gene. Trimming removed 5 bases from V and 4 bases from J, with 15 bases in between. The CDR3 reads CASSPQGSAYNEQFF. In nucleotides, the CDR3 is TGTGCCAGCAGCCCTCAGGGTTCGGCTTACAATGAGCAGTTCTTC. The whole variable domain, remainder taken from reference TRBV7-2 and TRBJ2-1, is GAGVSQSPSNKVTEKGKDVELRCDPISGHTALYWYRQSLGQGLEFLIYFQGNSAPDKSGLPSDRFSAERTGGSVSTLTIQRTQQEDSAVYLCASSPQGSAYNEQFFGPGTRLTVL.

The CDR3 protein is CASSLPGTDNYGYTF. The CDR3 DNA is TGTGCCAGCAGCTTACCCGGGACAGATAACTATGGCTACACCTTC. The chain joins TRBV7-2 to TRBJ1-2, with 7 bases lining up with TRBD1. V lost 2 bases and J lost 1; bases outside the gene matches: 4. The CDR3 consists of 15 residues. From germline, CDR1 is SGHTA and CDR2 FQGNSA.

This sequence joins TRBV19 and TRBJ1-5; a possible D gene is TRBD1 (5 bases). This CDR3 has 19 amino acids. CDR1 is LNHDA, CDR2 SQIVND, per germline (reference sequence). V dropped 5 bases and J dropped 6 bases, with 29 bases sitting between them. CDR3 sequence: CASSGRGSRGQTSLQPQHF. CDR3 nucleotide sequence: TGTGCCAGTAGTGGGCGGGGTTCTAGAGGACAAACGAGCCTTCAGCCCCAGCATTTT.

This clone was seen only a few times. The rearrangement joins TRBV14 to TRBJ1-5, with D unresolved. This CDR3 region has 13 residues. Germline CDR1 reads SGHDN; CDR2 reads FVKESK. Trimming removed 0 bases from V and 9 bases from J, with 9 bases in between. CDR3 residues: CASSQDSSMPQHF. The CDR3, as DNA: TGTGCCAGCAGCCAAGATTCATCCATGCCCCAGCATTTT.

This clone was counted a few times. Here the CDR3 DNA reads TGTGCCAGCAGCTTGACAGGGAGGAACACTGAAGCTTTCTTT. Its protein product is CASSLTGRNTEAFF. This sequence joins TRBV5-4 and TRBJ1-1; possible D gene TRBD1, 6 bases. From germline, CDR1 is SGHNT and CDR2 YYREEE (reference sequence). Trimming removed 1 base at V and 1 base at J, with 8 bases between. The CDR3 is made up of 14 amino acids.

The V gene is TRBV9, the J gene TRBJ2-7; 7 bases map to TRBD2. With V trimmed by 0 bases and J by 6 bases, 9 bases remained unmatched. Germline-derived CDR1 and CDR2 are SGDLS and YYNGEE. CDR3 length: 15 residues. CDR3 in amino acids: CASSVEGTTTSEQYF. The CDR3 bases are TGTGCCAGCAGCGTAGAAGGGACTACCACCAGCGAGCAGTACTTC. Combining the CDR3 with reference TRBV9 and TRBJ2-7 gives the whole variable domain DSGVTQTPKHLITATGQRVTLRCSPRSGDLSVYWYQQSLDQGLQFLIQYYNGEERAKGNILERFSAQQFPDLHSELNLSSLELGDSALYFCASSVEGTTTSEQYFGPGTRLTVT.

This clone was seen only a few times. The chain couples TRBV28 to TRBJ2-4, with TRBD2 matching over 10 bases. CDR3 length: 15 residues. Germline lookup yields CDR1 MDHEN and CDR2 SYDVKM. V was pared by 4 bases and J by 7 bases, with 7 bases of the junction left unmatched. Here the CDR3 reads CASSSAGTSENIQYF. The CDR3 nucleotides read TGTGCCAGCAGTTCAGCCGGGACTAGCGAGAACATTCAGTACTTC.

The chain has TRBV19 and TRBJ2-2, with 7 positions matching TRBD1. The CDR3 extends over 15 amino acids. The germline V gene has CDR1 LNHDA and CDR2 SQIVND (reference sequence). V was pared by 5 bases and J by 5 bases, with 8 bases of the junction left unmatched. The CDR3: CASSAWDRGTGELFF. Written as DNA, the CDR3 is TGTGCCAGTAGTGCGTGGGACAGAGGGACCGGGGAGCTGTTTTTT.

The sample holds a few counts of this clone. This chain uses TRBV2 with TRBJ2-3; TRBD2 is a possible D gene (6 bases). The CDR3 spans 14 residues. CDR1 SNHLY and CDR2 FYNNEI come from the germline V gene. V shed 3 bases and J shed 3 bases, with 10 bases lying between them. The CDR3 DNA reads as TGTGCCAGCAGTGAGGCCCTAGCGACAGATACGCAGTATTTT. This sequence encodes CASSEALATDTQYF.

This rearrangement joins TRBV19 to TRBJ2-1; 7 bases align to TRBD1. Germline trimming cut 5 bases from V and 10 bases from J; bases unmatched to any gene: 8. This CDR3 comprises 13 residues. Germline values: CDR1 LNHDA, CDR2 SQIVND (reference sequence). This CDR3 is CASSDRAFQEQFF. In nucleotides, the CDR3 is TGTGCCAGTAGTGACAGGGCATTTCAGGAGCAGTTCTTC.

V gene TRBV20-1 combines with J gene TRBJ2-1; tentative D call: TRBD2 (5 bases). The CDR3 contains 11 residues. V lost 4 bases and J 6 bases, leaving 7 bases between the germline ends. Germline CDR1 is DFQATT and CDR2 is SNEGSKA (reference sequence). The CDR3 DNA is TGCAGTGCTATCACTAGCAATGAGCAGTTCTTC. Translated, it gives CSAITSNEQFF.

The V and J genes are TRBV19 and TRBJ2-7, with TRBD2 matching 8 bases. V was clipped by 4 bases and J by 3 bases; unmatched bases: 8. The length of the CDR3 is 15 residues. Germline CDR1 and CDR2: LNHDA and SQIVND (reference sequence). The CDR3 spells CASSSARTSFYEQYF. Written as DNA, the CDR3 is TGTGCCAGTAGTAGTGCGCGGACTAGCTTCTACGAGCAGTACTTC. Looking up the rest from reference TRBV19 and TRBJ2-7 gives the full variable domain: DGGITQSPKYLFRKEGQNVTLSCEQNLNHDAMYWYRQDPGQGLRLIYYSQIVNDFQKGDIAEGYSVSREKKESFPLTVTSAQKNPTAFYLCASSSARTSFYEQYFGPGTRLTVT.

V is TRBV6-5 and J is TRBJ2-7, with D maybe TRBD1 (8 bases). The CDR3 is 14 amino acids. CDR1 is MNHEY and CDR2 is SVGAGI in the germline V gene. The germline V and J ends were trimmed by 6 bases and 7 bases, with 19 bases remaining between them. CDR3 bases: TGTGCCAGCAGCCAACAGGGGGGGCCTTGGGAGCAGTACTTC. Its translation is CASSQQGGPWEQYF.